These T cell receptor beta chains were read from a single sample in a study of shared clonotypes between healthy human individuals. Profiled with immunoSEQ multiplex PCR; TCRdb holds only in-frame clones, not every one. The sample lists about a million clones; more than 65% were seen once. What was sequenced was memory CD4+ T cells sorted from blood. The receptor source for this set is a man aged 18 to 30 in good health. Both conserved end residues are part of each CDR3. Each record gives: D gene, V gene, J gene, CDR3 length, clone size, CDR3 protein, CDR3 DNA. A D gene is named only where the DNA matches it firmly. Clone size is stated in some rows and not others, as once, few, many or a class when expanded.

D gene: TRBD1
V gene: TRBV5-8
J gene: TRBJ1-2
CDR3 length: 15
clone size: .
CDR3 protein: CASPLRGGARYGYTF
CDR3 DNA: TGTGCCAGTCCCCTAAGAGGGGGCGCTCGGTACGGCTACACCTTC

D gene: .
V gene: TRBV5-4
J gene: TRBJ2-3
CDR3 length: 15
clone size: once
CDR3 protein: CASSLAWRGGDTQYF
CDR3 DNA: TGTGCCAGCAGCTTGGCGTGGCGTGGCGGGGATACGCAGTATTTT

D gene: TRBD1
V gene: TRBV5-4
J gene: TRBJ2-7
CDR3 length: 13
clone size: .
CDR3 protein: CASSPGQGDEQYF
CDR3 DNA: TGTGCCAGCAGCCCGGGACAGGGGGACGAGCAGTACTTC

D gene: .
V gene: TRBV4-1
J gene: TRBJ1-6
CDR3 length: 18
clone size: .
CDR3 protein: CASSQESRAASYNSPLHF
CDR3 DNA: TGCGCCAGCAGCCAAGAAAGTCGGGCAGCAAGCTATAATTCACCCCTCCACTTT

D gene: .
V gene: TRBV2
J gene: TRBJ2-2
CDR3 length: 13
clone size: .
CDR3 protein: CASGAGVTGELFF
CDR3 DNA: TGTGCCAGCGGTGCAGGGGTCACCGGGGAGCTGTTTTTT

D gene: .
V gene: TRBV29-1
J gene: TRBJ1-3
CDR3 length: 15
clone size: .
CDR3 protein: CSVNDRTYSGNTIYF
CDR3 DNA: TGCAGCGTTAACGACCGGACCTACTCTGGAAACACCATATATTTT

D gene: .
V gene: TRBV6-1
J gene: TRBJ2-1
CDR3 length: 15
clone size: .
CDR3 protein: CASRPDRGTYNEQFF
CDR3 DNA: TGTGCCAGCAGACCCGACCGCGGGACCTACAATGAGCAGTTCTTC

D gene: TRBD1
V gene: TRBV30
J gene: TRBJ2-7
CDR3 length: 16
clone size: .
CDR3 protein: CAWSKKMGQGGNEQYF
CDR3 DNA: TGTGCCTGGAGTAAAAAAATGGGACAGGGAGGAAACGAGCAGTACTTC

D gene: TRBD2
V gene: TRBV7-2
J gene: TRBJ2-2
CDR3 length: 13
clone size: .
CDR3 protein: CASSSAGTGELFF
CDR3 DNA: TGTGCCAGCAGCTCAGCGGGGACCGGGGAGCTGTTTTTT

D gene: .
V gene: TRBV7-9
J gene: TRBJ2-7
CDR3 length: 13
clone size: .
CDR3 protein: CASSLVYPYEQYF
CDR3 DNA: TGTGCCAGCAGCTTAGTCTACCCCTACGAGCAGTACTTC

D gene: .
V gene: TRBV30
J gene: TRBJ2-7
CDR3 length: 15
clone size: .
CDR3 protein: CAWSAAGTPPYEQYF
CDR3 DNA: TGTGCCTGGAGTGCGGCCGGGACCCCTCCCTACGAGCAGTACTTC

D gene: .
V gene: TRBV10-3
J gene: TRBJ2-2
CDR3 length: 14
clone size: few
CDR3 protein: CAIIGSGGTGELFF
CDR3 DNA: TGTGCCATCATTGGTTCCGGGGGTACCGGGGAGCTGTTTTTT

D gene: TRBD2
V gene: TRBV9
J gene: TRBJ2-1
CDR3 length: 15
clone size: few
CDR3 protein: CASSISGGTNNEQFF
CDR3 DNA: TGTGCCAGCAGCATTAGCGGGGGAACCAACAATGAGCAGTTCTTC

D gene: .
V gene: TRBV11-3
J gene: TRBJ2-3
CDR3 length: 14
clone size: .
CDR3 protein: CASSLGGSADTQYF
CDR3 DNA: TGTGCCAGCAGCTTAGGGGGTAGTGCAGATACGCAGTATTTT

D gene: TRBD2
V gene: TRBV5-1
J gene: TRBJ2-2
CDR3 length: 13
clone size: .
CDR3 protein: CASRRTSAGELFF
CDR3 DNA: TGCGCCAGCAGGCGGACTAGCGCCGGGGAGCTGTTTTTT

D gene: TRBD2
V gene: TRBV19
J gene: TRBJ2-1
CDR3 length: 16
clone size: .
CDR3 protein: CASSKKRLAGGNEQFF
CDR3 DNA: TGTGCCAGTAGTAAAAAGCGACTAGCGGGAGGGAATGAGCAGTTCTTC

D gene: .
V gene: TRBV2
J gene: TRBJ1-2
CDR3 length: 13
clone size: .
CDR3 protein: CASSPTQAYGYTF
CDR3 DNA: TGTGCCAGCAGTCCGACACAGGCCTATGGCTACACCTTC

D gene: TRBD1
V gene: TRBV25-1
J gene: TRBJ2-2
CDR3 length: 16
clone size: .
CDR3 protein: CASSGFQGASTGELFF
CDR3 DNA: TGTGCCAGCAGCGGATTTCAGGGGGCGAGCACCGGGGAGCTGTTTTTT

D gene: .
V gene: TRBV30
J gene: TRBJ2-5
CDR3 length: 13
clone size: .
CDR3 protein: CAWSVGWSETQYF
CDR3 DNA: TGTGCCTGGAGTGTAGGATGGTCGGAGACCCAGTACTTC

D gene: TRBD1
V gene: TRBV4-1
J gene: TRBJ1-2
CDR3 length: 14
clone size: few
CDR3 protein: CASSHDRGVRSYTF
CDR3 DNA: TGCGCCAGCAGCCATGACAGGGGGGTGAGAAGCTACACCTTC

D gene: .
V gene: TRBV6-5
J gene: TRBJ1-1
CDR3 length: 14
clone size: .
CDR3 protein: CASSNLLGATEAFF
CDR3 DNA: TGTGCCAGCAGTAACCTTTTGGGGGCCACTGAAGCTTTCTTT

D gene: TRBD1
V gene: TRBV5-1
J gene: TRBJ1-2
CDR3 length: 13
clone size: once
CDR3 protein: CASSFRQGYGYTF
CDR3 DNA: TGCGCCAGCAGCTTTCGACAGGGCTATGGCTACACCTTC

D gene: .
V gene: TRBV19
J gene: TRBJ1-1
CDR3 length: 14
clone size: .
CDR3 protein: CASSRNRVGTEAFF
CDR3 DNA: TGTGCCAGCAGTAGGAACAGGGTGGGCACTGAAGCTTTCTTT

D gene: TRBD1
V gene: TRBV5-4
J gene: TRBJ2-7
CDR3 length: 16
clone size: .
CDR3 protein: CASSLGGQGSSYEQYF
CDR3 DNA: TGTGCCAGCAGCTTGGGGGGACAGGGTAGCTCCTACGAGCAGTACTTC

D gene: .
V gene: TRBV7-2
J gene: TRBJ2-5
CDR3 length: 14
clone size: once
CDR3 protein: CASSPIGLQETQYF
CDR3 DNA: TGTGCCAGCAGCCCCATTGGGCTACAAGAGACCCAGTACTTC

D gene: TRBD1
V gene: TRBV6-5
J gene: TRBJ1-1
CDR3 length: 15
clone size: .
CDR3 protein: CASRLTSTGPTEAFF
CDR3 DNA: TGTGCCAGCAGGTTAACCTCGACAGGGCCCACTGAAGCTTTCTTT

D gene: .
V gene: TRBV4-1
J gene: TRBJ2-3
CDR3 length: 17
clone size: .
CDR3 protein: CASSQERASVYSDTQYF
CDR3 DNA: TGCGCCAGCAGCCAAGAGAGAGCTAGCGTTTATTCAGATACGCAGTATTTT

D gene: TRBD2
V gene: TRBV7-3
J gene: TRBJ2-1
CDR3 length: 13
clone size: .
CDR3 protein: CASSPTEGRGQFF
CDR3 DNA: TGTGCCAGCAGCCCCACTGAGGGGAGGGGGCAGTTCTTC

D gene: TRBD1
V gene: TRBV25-1
J gene: TRBJ1-2
CDR3 length: 14
clone size: .
CDR3 protein: CASTGQGADYGYTF
CDR3 DNA: TGTGCCAGCACTGGACAGGGAGCGGACTATGGCTACACCTTC

D gene: .
V gene: TRBV6-6
J gene: TRBJ2-7
CDR3 length: 15
clone size: .
CDR3 protein: CASSKSAGFSYEQYF
CDR3 DNA: TGTGCCAGCAGCAAGTCGGCAGGGTTCTCCTACGAGCAGTACTTC

D gene: .
V gene: TRBV19
J gene: TRBJ1-2
CDR3 length: 14
clone size: .
CDR3 protein: CASTSSGANYGYTF
CDR3 DNA: TGTGCCAGTACCTCCTCTGGGGCTAACTATGGCTACACCTTC

D gene: .
V gene: TRBV5-1
J gene: TRBJ2-7
CDR3 length: 14
clone size: .
CDR3 protein: CASFSNPGGGEQYF
CDR3 DNA: TGCGCCAGTTTTTCGAACCCAGGGGGGGGCGAGCAGTACTTC

D gene: TRBD1
V gene: TRBV6-5
J gene: TRBJ2-7
CDR3 length: 14
clone size: once
CDR3 protein: CASTYTRQGNEQYF
CDR3 DNA: TGTGCCAGCACCTACACCAGACAGGGAAACGAGCAGTACTTC

D gene: TRBD2
V gene: TRBV4-1
J gene: TRBJ2-3
CDR3 length: 18
clone size: .
CDR3 protein: CASSQEGGLAEYTDTQYF
CDR3 DNA: TGCGCCAGCAGCCAAGAAGGAGGGCTAGCGGAGTACACAGATACGCAGTATTTT

D gene: TRBD1
V gene: TRBV2
J gene: TRBJ1-2
CDR3 length: 15
clone size: .
CDR3 protein: CASRLGGTDSYGYTF
CDR3 DNA: TGTGCCAGCAGGCTAGGAGGGACAGACTCCTATGGCTACACCTTC

D gene: TRBD1
V gene: TRBV29-1
J gene: TRBJ2-7
CDR3 length: 17
clone size: .
CDR3 protein: CSVGNSVGTGRLMKQYF
CDR3 DNA: TGCAGCGTTGGTAACTCGGTTGGGACAGGAAGACTTATGAAGCAGTACTTC

D gene: .
V gene: TRBV7-9
J gene: TRBJ1-2
CDR3 length: 13
clone size: .
CDR3 protein: CASSLAGMSGYTF
CDR3 DNA: TGTGCCAGCAGCTTGGCGGGGATGAGCGGCTACACCTTC

D gene: TRBD2
V gene: TRBV4-1
J gene: TRBJ2-1
CDR3 length: 16
clone size: .
CDR3 protein: CASSRTGTSGYNEQFF
CDR3 DNA: TGCGCCAGCAGCCGGACCGGGACTAGCGGGTACAATGAGCAGTTCTTC

D gene: TRBD2
V gene: TRBV19
J gene: TRBJ2-1
CDR3 length: 19
clone size: .
CDR3 protein: CASSMGLAGGPLSYNEQFF
CDR3 DNA: TGTGCCAGTAGTATGGGACTAGCGGGAGGGCCCCTCTCCTACAATGAGCAGTTCTTC

D gene: .
V gene: TRBV11-3
J gene: TRBJ2-1
CDR3 length: 15
clone size: .
CDR3 protein: CASSLAGESENEQFF
CDR3 DNA: TGTGCCAGCAGCTTAGCGGGAGAGAGTGAGAATGAGCAGTTCTTC

D gene: .
V gene: TRBV11-2
J gene: TRBJ1-1
CDR3 length: 14
clone size: .
CDR3 protein: CASSSYQGRGEAFF
CDR3 DNA: TGTGCCAGCAGCTCGTACCAGGGGCGAGGTGAAGCTTTCTTT

D gene: .
V gene: TRBV19
J gene: TRBJ1-5
CDR3 length: 13
clone size: many
CDR3 protein: CASRQRSNQPQHF
CDR3 DNA: TGTGCCAGTAGACAGAGGAGCAATCAGCCCCAGCATTTT

D gene: .
V gene: TRBV11-2
J gene: TRBJ2-1
CDR3 length: 16
clone size: .
CDR3 protein: CASIALAAFSYNEQFF
CDR3 DNA: TGTGCCAGCATAGCCTTAGCGGCGTTTTCCTACAATGAGCAGTTCTTC

D gene: TRBD2
V gene: TRBV2
J gene: TRBJ2-2
CDR3 length: 14
clone size: .
CDR3 protein: CASTSGRNTGELFF
CDR3 DNA: TGTGCCAGTACTAGCGGGAGGAACACCGGGGAGCTGTTTTTT

D gene: .
V gene: TRBV5-6
J gene: TRBJ1-2
CDR3 length: 14
clone size: few
CDR3 protein: CASSFPGTNYGYTF
CDR3 DNA: TGTGCCAGCAGCTTCCCAGGGACTAACTATGGCTACACCTTC